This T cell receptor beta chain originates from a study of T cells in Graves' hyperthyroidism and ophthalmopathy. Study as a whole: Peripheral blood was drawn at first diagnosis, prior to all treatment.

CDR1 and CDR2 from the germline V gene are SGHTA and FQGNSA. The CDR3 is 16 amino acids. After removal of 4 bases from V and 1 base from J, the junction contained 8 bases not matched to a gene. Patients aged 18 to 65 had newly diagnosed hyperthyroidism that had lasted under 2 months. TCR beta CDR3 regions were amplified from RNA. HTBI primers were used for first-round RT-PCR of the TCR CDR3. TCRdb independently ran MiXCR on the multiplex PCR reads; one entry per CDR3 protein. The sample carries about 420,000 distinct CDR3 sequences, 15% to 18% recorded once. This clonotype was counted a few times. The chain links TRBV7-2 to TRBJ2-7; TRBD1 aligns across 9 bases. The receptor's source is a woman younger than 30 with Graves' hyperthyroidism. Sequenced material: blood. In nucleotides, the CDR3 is TGTGCCAGCAGCTCCCCTCCGGGACAGGGTTCCTACGAGCAGTACTTC. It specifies CASSSPPGQGSYEQYF.